This is a list of T cell receptor beta chains from one sample in a study of blood T cell repertoires in COVID-19. Here immunoSEQ multiplex PCR was the method, and the copy in TCRdb shows in-frame clones only, minus some. The sample shows roughly 350,000 clones, approximately 92% of them seen only once. Sequenced material: PBMCs or T cells enriched from blood (not recorded which). Every receptor here comes from a woman in her 30s who had recovered from COVID-19. Both conserved end residues are part of each CDR3. The D gene is left open where the match is weak. Size values are once, few and many counts, or a class for expanded clones, and some rows have none.

DNA	CDR3	J	V	D	size
TGTGCCATCAGTGAGGGCCTCGTAAGTCTGAACACTGAAGCTTTCTTT	CAISEGLVSLNTEAFF	TRBJ1-1	TRBV10-3	NA	few
TGTGCCAGCAGCTCCGGTTCCGAGCAGTTCTTC	CASSSGSEQFF	TRBJ2-1	TRBV7-9	NA	NA
TGCAGCGTCAGGGCCGGAGCCTCCGAGCAGTACTTC	CSVRAGASEQYF	TRBJ2-7	TRBV29-1	NA	NA
TGTGCCATCCGGGGGGGCTCCTACAATGAGCAGTTCTTC	CAIRGGSYNEQFF	TRBJ2-1	TRBV7-2	TRBD2	NA
TGCGCCACCGCGGACATGGGGAACACTGAAGCTTTCTTT	CATADMGNTEAFF	TRBJ1-1	TRBV10-2	NA	NA
TGTGCCAGCAGCTCAACGGGACTAGTCTTGTACGAGCAGTACTTC	CASSSTGLVLYEQYF	TRBJ2-7	TRBV13	TRBD2	once
TGTGCCAGCAGATCGGGGTTGAATTCACCCCTCCACTTT	CASRSGLNSPLHF	TRBJ1-6	TRBV2	NA	NA
TGCAGCGTTGAACTAGCGGGGATCCAAGAGACCCAGTACTTC	CSVELAGIQETQYF	TRBJ2-5	TRBV29-1	TRBD2	NA
TGCAGCGTTGGGACTAGCGGGCCGAGCTCCTACGAGCAGTACTTC	CSVGTSGPSSYEQYF	TRBJ2-7	TRBV29-1	TRBD2	NA
TGCGCCAGCAGCCAAGGAACAGGGGGCGTCGGACCAGACTATGGCTACACCTTC	CASSQGTGGVGPDYGYTF	TRBJ1-2	TRBV4-1	TRBD1	NA
TGTGCCAGTTCGTCAGGGTCTAGGGAGACCCAGTACTTC	CASSSGSRETQYF	TRBJ2-5	TRBV19	NA	once
TGTGCCAGCAGCCCCCCTAGCGGTCCGGAGACCCAGTACTTC	CASSPPSGPETQYF	TRBJ2-5	TRBV13	TRBD2	once
TGTGCCAGCAGCTCCAGTGCAACTAATGAAAAACTGTTTTTT	CASSSSATNEKLFF	TRBJ1-4	TRBV7-9	NA	NA
TGCGCCAGCAGCGAACAGGGTACGGATACGCAGTATTTT	CASSEQGTDTQYF	TRBJ2-3	TRBV5-1	NA	NA
TGCGCCAGCAGCCAAGAAGAGGGAAACACCATATATTTT	CASSQEEGNTIYF	TRBJ1-3	TRBV4-3	NA	NA
TGCGCCAGCAGACGATCGCAGGGTTCCGCTGAAGCTTTCTTT	CASRRSQGSAEAFF	TRBJ1-1	TRBV4-3	NA	NA
TGTGCCAGCAGCCCCGGGACAGGGCACACAGATACGCAGTATTTT	CASSPGTGHTDTQYF	TRBJ2-3	TRBV4-2	TRBD1	few
TGTGCCAGCAGTTACTCTCAGGGCTCATCAGATACGCAGTATTTT	CASSYSQGSSDTQYF	TRBJ2-3	TRBV6-5	NA	NA
TGTGCCAGCAGCCACGAGGTAGGGACAGAAACTAGCGGGAGCGCCTACGAGCAGTACTTC	CASSHEVGTETSGSAYEQYF	TRBJ2-7	TRBV28	TRBD2	NA
TGTGCCAGCAGCTTCGGACAGGGTCCCTACAATGAGCAGTTCTTC	CASSFGQGPYNEQFF	TRBJ2-1	TRBV7-2	TRBD1	NA
TGTGCCAGCACTCCCCGGAGGGACGGGAGCTCCTACGAGCAGTACTTC	CASTPRRDGSSYEQYF	TRBJ2-7	TRBV6-7	NA	NA
TGTGCCAGCAGTCCCCTAATGAACACTGAAGCTTTCTTT	CASSPLMNTEAFF	TRBJ1-1	TRBV27	NA	NA
TGTGCCAGCTCCCCTACTAGCGGGAGCCTATACGAGCAGTACTTC	CASSPTSGSLYEQYF	TRBJ2-7	TRBV18	TRBD2	NA
TGTGCCACCAGTGATTCCCTGACTAGCAGCGCGGGGAATGAGCAGTTCTTC	CATSDSLTSSAGNEQFF	TRBJ2-1	TRBV24-1	TRBD2	NA
TGTGCCTGGAATCGGGGGGGACGCTACAATGAGCAGTTCTTC	CAWNRGGRYNEQFF	TRBJ2-1	TRBV30	TRBD2	NA
TGCAGCGTTTTACCGGGACTAGCGCTTCGGTACCAAGAGACCCAGTACTTC	CSVLPGLALRYQETQYF	TRBJ2-5	TRBV29-1	TRBD2	NA
TGTGCCAGCAGCCAAACAGGGGGCGGGAACACTGAAGCTTTCTTT	CASSQTGGGNTEAFF	TRBJ1-1	TRBV3-1/TRBV3-2	TRBD1	NA
TGTGCCAGCATTACCGGGACAGGGCGTCAGCCCCAGCATTTT	CASITGTGRQPQHF	TRBJ1-5	TRBV28	TRBD1	once
TGTGCCAGCAAGCTGAGCGGAGCTACTAGCACAGATACGCAGTATTTT	CASKLSGATSTDTQYF	TRBJ2-3	TRBV6-4	NA	NA
TGTGCCAGCAGCGCCGGGGCCCTCGGGGGAGGAGAGACCCAGTACTTC	CASSAGALGGGETQYF	TRBJ2-5	TRBV9	NA	NA
TGCGCCAGCAGCTTGACCGGCGGGGGGTCCTACAATGAGCAGTTCTTC	CASSLTGGGSYNEQFF	TRBJ2-1	TRBV5-1	TRBD2	NA
TGTGCCAGCAGTTATTCGGGACAGGGGCCTCGCGACTATGGCTACACCTTC	CASSYSGQGPRDYGYTF	TRBJ1-2	TRBV6-9	TRBD1	NA
TGTGCCAGCAGCCCTACCGGGACTAGCGGGAGGACCGGGGAGCTGTTTTTT	CASSPTGTSGRTGELFF	TRBJ2-2	TRBV9	TRBD2	NA
TGTGCCAGCCGCCGGGACAGGGGACACAATGAGCAGTTCTTC	CASRRDRGHNEQFF	TRBJ2-1	TRBV6-5	TRBD1	NA